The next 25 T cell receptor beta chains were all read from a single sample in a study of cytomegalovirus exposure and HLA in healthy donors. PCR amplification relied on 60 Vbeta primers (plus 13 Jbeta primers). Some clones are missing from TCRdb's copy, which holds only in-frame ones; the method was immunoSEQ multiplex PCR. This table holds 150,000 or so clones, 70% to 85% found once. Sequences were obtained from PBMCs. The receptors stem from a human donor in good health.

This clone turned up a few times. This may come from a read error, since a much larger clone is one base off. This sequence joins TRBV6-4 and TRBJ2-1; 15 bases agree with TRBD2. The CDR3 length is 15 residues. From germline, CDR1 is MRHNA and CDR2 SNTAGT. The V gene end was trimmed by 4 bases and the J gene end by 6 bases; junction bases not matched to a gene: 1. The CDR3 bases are TGTGCCAGCAGTGGGACTAGCGGGGGGGCCAATGAGCAGTTCTTC. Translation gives CASSGTSGGANEQFF.

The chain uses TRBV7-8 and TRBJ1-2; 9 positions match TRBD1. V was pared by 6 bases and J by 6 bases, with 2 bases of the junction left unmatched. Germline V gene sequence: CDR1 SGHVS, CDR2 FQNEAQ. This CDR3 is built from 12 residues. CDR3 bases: TGTGCCAGCAGTTGGACAGGGGATGGCTACACCTTC. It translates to CASSWTGDGYTF.

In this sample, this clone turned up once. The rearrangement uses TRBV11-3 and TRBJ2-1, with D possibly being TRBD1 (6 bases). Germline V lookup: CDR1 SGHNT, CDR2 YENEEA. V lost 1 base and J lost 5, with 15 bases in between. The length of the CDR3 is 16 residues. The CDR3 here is CASSLGGGGLNNEQFF. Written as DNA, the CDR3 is TGTGCCAGCAGCTTAGGAGGTGGGGGCCTAAACAATGAGCAGTTCTTC.

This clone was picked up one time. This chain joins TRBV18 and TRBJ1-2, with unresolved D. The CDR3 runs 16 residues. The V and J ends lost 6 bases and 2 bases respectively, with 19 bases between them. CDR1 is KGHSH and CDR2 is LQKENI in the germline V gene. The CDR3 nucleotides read TGTGCCAGCTCTGCGTCCCGTTTTACGGGGAACTATGGCTACACCTTC. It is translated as CASSASRFTGNYGYTF.

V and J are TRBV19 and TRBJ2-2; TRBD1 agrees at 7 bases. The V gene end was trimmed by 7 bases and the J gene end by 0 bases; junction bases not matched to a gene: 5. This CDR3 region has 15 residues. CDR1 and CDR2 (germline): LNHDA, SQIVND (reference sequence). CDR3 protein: CASTPTGPNTGELFF. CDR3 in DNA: TGTGCCAGTACCCCGACAGGGCCGAACACCGGGGAGCTGTTTTTT.

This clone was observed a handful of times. CDR3: CASSSWTEETQYF. The CDR3 DNA reads as TGTGCCAGCAGCTCCTGGACAGAAGAGACCCAGTACTTC. The chain is built from TRBV11-3 and TRBJ2-5; D may be TRBD1 (6 bases). The CDR3 has 13 amino acids. V was clipped by 4 bases and J by 3 bases, with 9 bases between them. The germline V gene has CDR1 SGHNT and CDR2 YENEEA.

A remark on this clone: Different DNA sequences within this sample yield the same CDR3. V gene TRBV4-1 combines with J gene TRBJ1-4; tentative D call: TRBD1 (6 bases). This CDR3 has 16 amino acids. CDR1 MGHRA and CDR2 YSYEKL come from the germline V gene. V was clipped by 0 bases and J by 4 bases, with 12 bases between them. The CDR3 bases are TGCGCCAGCAGCCAAGATACAGGACAGTATAATGAAAAACTGTTTTTT. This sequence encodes CASSQDTGQYNEKLFF.

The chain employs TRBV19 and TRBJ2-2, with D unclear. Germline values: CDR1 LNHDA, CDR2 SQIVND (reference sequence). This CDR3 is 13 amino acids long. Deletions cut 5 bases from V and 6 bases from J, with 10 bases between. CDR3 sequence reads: CASSFTSSGELFF. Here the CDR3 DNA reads TGTGCCAGTAGTTTCACATCGTCCGGGGAGCTGTTTTTT.

CDR3 DNA: TGTGCCAGCGGACTCCGGTCCTCTTTCTTT. Translating gives CASGLRSSFF. The gene calls are TRBV6-6 and TRBJ1-1; D unclear. Germline-derived CDR1 and CDR2 are MNHNY and SVGAGI (reference sequence). The CDR3 runs 10 residues. V lost 8 bases and J 12 bases, leaving 13 bases between the germline ends.

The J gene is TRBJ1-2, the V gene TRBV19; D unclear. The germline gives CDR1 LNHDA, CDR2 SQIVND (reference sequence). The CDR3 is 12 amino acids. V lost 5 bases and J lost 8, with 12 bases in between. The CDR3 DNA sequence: TGTGCCAGTAGTCCCCGAGGATCCGGCTACACCTTC. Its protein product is CASSPRGSGYTF.

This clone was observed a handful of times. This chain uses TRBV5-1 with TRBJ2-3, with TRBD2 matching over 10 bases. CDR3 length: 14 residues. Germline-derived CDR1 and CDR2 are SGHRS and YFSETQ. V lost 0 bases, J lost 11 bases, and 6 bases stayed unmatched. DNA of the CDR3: TGCGCCAGCAGCTTGGCGCTAGCGGGGGACCAGCAGTATTTT. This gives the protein CASSLALAGDQQYF. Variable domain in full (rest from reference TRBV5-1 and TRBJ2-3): KAGVTQTPRYLIKTRGQQVTLSCSPISGHRSVSWYQQTPGQGLQFLFEYFSETQRNKGNFPGRFSGRQFSNSRSEMNVSTLELGDSALYLCASSLALAGDQQYFGPGTRLTVL.

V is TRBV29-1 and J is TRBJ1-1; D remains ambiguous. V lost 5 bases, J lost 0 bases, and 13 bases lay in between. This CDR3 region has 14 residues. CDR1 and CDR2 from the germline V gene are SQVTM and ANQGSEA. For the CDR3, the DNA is TGCAGCGTTTCCGACGGGAGAGTGAACACTGAAGCTTTCTTT. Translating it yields CSVSDGRVNTEAFF.

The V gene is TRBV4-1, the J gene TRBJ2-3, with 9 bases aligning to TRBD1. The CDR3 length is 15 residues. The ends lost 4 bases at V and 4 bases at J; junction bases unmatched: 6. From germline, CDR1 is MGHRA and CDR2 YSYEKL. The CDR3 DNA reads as TGCGCCAGCAGCCTCAAAGGGACAGGGCCAGATACGCAGTATTTT. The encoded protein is CASSLKGTGPDTQYF.

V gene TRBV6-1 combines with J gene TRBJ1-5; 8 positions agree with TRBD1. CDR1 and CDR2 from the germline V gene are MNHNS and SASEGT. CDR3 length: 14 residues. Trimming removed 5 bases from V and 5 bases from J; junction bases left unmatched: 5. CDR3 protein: CASSSGTGHQPQHF. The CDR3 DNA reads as TGTGCCAGCAGTTCCGGGACAGGACATCAGCCCCAGCATTTT.

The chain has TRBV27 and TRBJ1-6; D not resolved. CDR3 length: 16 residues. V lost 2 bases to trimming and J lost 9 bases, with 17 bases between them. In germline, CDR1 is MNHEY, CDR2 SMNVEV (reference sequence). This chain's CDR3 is CASSLEYPGGGSPLHF. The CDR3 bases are TGTGCCAGCAGTTTAGAATATCCAGGAGGAGGTTCACCCCTCCACTTT.

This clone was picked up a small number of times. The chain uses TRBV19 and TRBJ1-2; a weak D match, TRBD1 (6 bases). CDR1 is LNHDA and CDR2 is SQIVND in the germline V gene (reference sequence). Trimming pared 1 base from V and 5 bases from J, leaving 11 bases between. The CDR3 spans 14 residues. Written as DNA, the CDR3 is TGTGCCAGTAGTATAGGATCAGGGGCTTATGGCTACACCTTC. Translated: CASSIGSGAYGYTF.

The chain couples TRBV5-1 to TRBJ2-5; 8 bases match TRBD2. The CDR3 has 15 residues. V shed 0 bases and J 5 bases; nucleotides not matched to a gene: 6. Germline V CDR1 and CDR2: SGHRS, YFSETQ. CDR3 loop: CASSLEGSGVETQYF. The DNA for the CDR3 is TGCGCCAGCAGCTTGGAGGGTAGCGGGGTTGAGACCCAGTACTTC.

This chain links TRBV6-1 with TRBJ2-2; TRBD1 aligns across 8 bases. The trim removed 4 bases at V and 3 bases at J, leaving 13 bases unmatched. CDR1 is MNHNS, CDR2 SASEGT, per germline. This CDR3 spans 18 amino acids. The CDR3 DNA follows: TGTGCCAGCAGTGGAGGAAGACAGGGGACCAAGCACACCGGGGAGCTGTTTTTT. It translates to CASSGGRQGTKHTGELFF.

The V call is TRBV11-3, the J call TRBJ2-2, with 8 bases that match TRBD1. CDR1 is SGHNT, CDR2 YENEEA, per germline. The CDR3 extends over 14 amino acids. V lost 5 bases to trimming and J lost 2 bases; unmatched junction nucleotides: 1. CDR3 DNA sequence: TGTGCCAGCAGCGGGACAGGAAACACCGGGGAGCTGTTTTTT. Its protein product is CASSGTGNTGELFF. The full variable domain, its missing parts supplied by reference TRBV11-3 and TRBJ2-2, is EAGVVQSPRYKIIEKKQPVAFWCNPISGHNTLYWYLQNLGQGPELLIRYENEEAVDDSQLPKDRFSAERLKGVDSTLKIQPAELGDSAVYLCASSGTGNTGELFFGEGSRLTVL.

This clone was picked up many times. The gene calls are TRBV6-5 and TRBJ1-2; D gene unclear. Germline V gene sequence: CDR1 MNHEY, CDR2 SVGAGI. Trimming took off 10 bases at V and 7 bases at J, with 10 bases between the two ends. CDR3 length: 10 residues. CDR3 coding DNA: TGTGCCACACGGCGGCGTGGCTACACCTTC. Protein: CATRRRGYTF.

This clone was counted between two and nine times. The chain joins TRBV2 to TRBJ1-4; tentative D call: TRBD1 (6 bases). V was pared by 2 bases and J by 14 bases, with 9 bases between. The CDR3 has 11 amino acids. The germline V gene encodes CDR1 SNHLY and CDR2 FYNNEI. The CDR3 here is CASSEQGPLFF. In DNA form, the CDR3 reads TGTGCCAGCAGTGAACAGGGGCCGCTGTTTTTT. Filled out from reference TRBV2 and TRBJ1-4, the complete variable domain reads EPEVTQTPSHQVTQMGQEVILRCVPISNHLYFYWYRQILGQKVEFLVSFYNNEISEKSEIFDDQFSVERPDGSNFTLKIRSTKLEDSAMYFCASSEQGPLFFGSGTQLSVL.

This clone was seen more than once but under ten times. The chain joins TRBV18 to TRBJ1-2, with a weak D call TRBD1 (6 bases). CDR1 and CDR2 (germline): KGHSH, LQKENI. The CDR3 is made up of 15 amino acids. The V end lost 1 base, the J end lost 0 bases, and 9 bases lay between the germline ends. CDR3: CASSPRGQTNYGYTF. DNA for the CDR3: TGTGCCAGCTCACCACGAGGACAGACTAACTATGGCTACACCTTC.

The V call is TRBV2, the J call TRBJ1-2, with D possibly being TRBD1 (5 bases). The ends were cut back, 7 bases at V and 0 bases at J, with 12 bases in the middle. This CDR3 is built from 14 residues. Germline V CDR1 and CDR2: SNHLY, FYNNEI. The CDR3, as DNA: TGTGCCAGCACGGGTGGGGCTTCTAACTATGGCTACACCTTC. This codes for CASTGGASNYGYTF.

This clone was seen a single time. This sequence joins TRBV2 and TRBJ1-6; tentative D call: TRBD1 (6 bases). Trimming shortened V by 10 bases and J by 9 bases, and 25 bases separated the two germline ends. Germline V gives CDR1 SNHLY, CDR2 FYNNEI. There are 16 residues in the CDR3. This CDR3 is CATTTRYREGSSPLHF. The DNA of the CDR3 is TGTGCCACTACGACCAGATACAGGGAGGGTAGTTCACCCCTCCACTTT.

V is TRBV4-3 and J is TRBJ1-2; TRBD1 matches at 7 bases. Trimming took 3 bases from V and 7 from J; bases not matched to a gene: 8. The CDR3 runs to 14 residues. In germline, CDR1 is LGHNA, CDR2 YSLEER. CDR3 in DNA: TGCGCCAGCAGCCAGGTTGTTAGGGGGCCTGGCTACACCTTC. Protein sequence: CASSQVVRGPGYTF.